These 13 T cell receptor beta chains originate from one sample sequenced in a study of post-analysis software for immune sequencing data. Tagging with unique molecular identifiers was a feature of the TCR beta cDNA libraries. TCRdb fed the PCR reads into MiXCR, producing one record per CDR3 protein. The repertoire includes over 150,000 distinct CDR3 sequences, roughly 34% of them detected once, and roughly 28% sits in the top ten. Sequences were derived from blood, sampled after autologous hematopoietic stem cell transplantation. Receptors originate from a girl between 10 and 17 years old with multiple sclerosis.

V is TRBV5-1 and J is TRBJ2-3; 10 bases are a match to TRBD2. Germline trimming cut 5 bases from V and 5 bases from J; bases unmatched to any gene: 11. CDR3 length equals 16 residues. Germline CDR1 SGHRS, CDR2 YFSETQ. The CDR3 DNA sequence: TGCGCCAGCAGGAGGGGGATAGCGGGAGGCGGAGATACGCAGTATTTT. The encoded protein is CASRRGIAGGGDTQYF.

This clonotype was seen only a few times. The chain uses TRBV15 and TRBJ2-1; TRBD2 aligns across 7 bases. CDR3 length: 16 amino acids. Germline assignment: CDR1 LNHNV and CDR2 YYDKDF (reference sequence). V lost 9 bases, J lost 5 bases, and 16 bases stayed unmatched. The CDR3 sequence: CATEEGLREHHNEQFF. CDR3 DNA sequence: TGTGCCACGGAGGAGGGGTTGCGGGAGCATCACAATGAGCAGTTCTTC.

There are a few counts of this clonotype. The chain employs TRBV7-9 and TRBJ1-4, with D hard to call. The CDR3 runs to 15 residues. Germline V gene sequence: CDR1 SEHNR, CDR2 FQNEAQ (reference sequence). Between the trimmed V and J ends, which lost 4 bases and 10 bases, there was a span of 19 bases. CDR3: CASSSTGLREVKLFF. Written as DNA, the CDR3 is TGTGCCAGCAGCTCCACCGGGCTCCGGGAGGTAAAACTGTTTTTT. Full variable domain (rest looked up from reference TRBV7-9 and TRBJ1-4): DTGVSQNPRHKITKRGQNVTFRCDPISEHNRLYWYRQTLGQGPEFLTYFQNEAQLEKSRLLSDRFSAERPKGSFSTLEIQRTEQGDSAMYLCASSSTGLREVKLFFGSGTQLSVL.

J is TRBJ2-2 and V is TRBV5-1; unclear D gene. Germline values: CDR1 SGHRS, CDR2 YFSETQ. V lost 4 bases and J 0 bases, leaving 10 bases between the germline ends. The CDR3 length is 15 residues. The CDR3 spells CASSAIRTNTGELFF. CDR3 coding DNA: TGCGCCAGCAGCGCAATCCGAACGAACACCGGGGAGCTGTTTTTT.

The CDR3 DNA sequence: TGCGCCAGCAGCCTAAGGGTAACTAGCGGGAACACAGATACGCAGTATTTT. Amino acids: CASSLRVTSGNTDTQYF. V usage is TRBV4-1 and J usage is TRBJ2-3; 10 nucleotides line up with TRBD2. The junction had 9 bases not matched to a gene; V was cut back by 4 bases and J by 2 bases. CDR3 length: 17 amino acids. Germline CDR1 reads MGHRA; CDR2 reads YSYEKL.

This clonotype is a singleton in its sample. The rearrangement links TRBV9 to TRBJ2-2; D possibly matches TRBD1 or TRBD2 (5 bases each). CDR1 is SGDLS, CDR2 YYNGEE, per germline. The CDR3 spans 16 residues. V lost 0 bases and J lost 2, with 11 bases in between. The CDR3 DNA reads as TGTGCCAGCAGCGTAGGAGGGGCGGTCAACACCGGGGAGCTGTTTTTT. It specifies CASSVGGAVNTGELFF.

This chain links TRBV7-8 with TRBJ2-7; 9 nucleotides line up with TRBD2. This CDR3 region has 15 residues. Germline lookup yields CDR1 SGHVS and CDR2 FQNEAQ. J gave up 9 bases and V 2 bases, and 11 bases lay outside the gene matches. The CDR3 region has the DNA TGTGCCAGCAGCTTACCCGAGGGGCGGGAGGGCCCGCAGTACTTC. It translates to CASSLPEGREGPQYF.

This clonotype has just a few counts. This CDR3 is CASSLWDGFYEQYF. DNA of the CDR3: TGTGCCAGCAGTTTATGGGACGGTTTCTACGAGCAGTACTTC. V usage is TRBV28 and J usage is TRBJ2-7; D is uncertain. The CDR3 spans 14 residues. Germline lookup yields CDR1 MDHEN and CDR2 SYDVKM. V lost 0 bases to trimming and J lost 3 bases, with 9 bases between them.

This clonotype showed up just a few times. The V call is TRBV24-1, the J call TRBJ2-5; 7 bases are a match to TRBD2. V dropped 6 bases and J dropped 5; count of bases not matched to a gene: 8. The CDR3 has 14 residues. Germline V gene lookup returns CDR1 KGHDR and CDR2 SFDVKD. Here the CDR3 reads CATSPSGSWETQYF. CDR3 DNA sequence: TGTGCCACCAGTCCTAGCGGATCGTGGGAGACCCAGTACTTC.

This chain joins TRBV20-1 and TRBJ1-2; 7 bases are a match to TRBD1. This CDR3 has 12 amino acids. Germline-derived CDR1 and CDR2 are DFQATT and SNEGSKA (reference sequence). Here the CDR3 DNA reads TGCAGGGGGACAGTCCCTAACTATGGCTACACCTTC. Its protein product is CRGTVPNYGYTF.

This clonotype was counted only a few times. The CDR3 nucleotides read TGTGCAGGCGCGGCTAGCGGGATCCGAAGCTCCTACAATGAGCAGTTCTTC. It codes for CAGAASGIRSSYNEQFF. V usage is TRBV5-6 and J usage is TRBJ2-1; 9 bases match TRBD2. The CDR3 totals 17 residues. Per the germline V gene, CDR1 is SGHDT and CDR2 is YYEEEE. The whole variable domain, filled in from reference TRBV5-6 and TRBJ2-1, reads DAGVTQSPTHLIKTRGQQVTLRCSPKSGHDTVSWYQQALGQGPQFIFQYYEEEERQRGNFPDRFSGHQFPNYSSELNVNALLLGDSALYLCAGAASGIRSSYNEQFFGPGTRLTVL.

This clonotype appeared many times. V usage is TRBV12-3 or TRBV12-4 and J usage is TRBJ2-5; unclear D gene. Trimming shortened V by 3 bases and J by 4 bases, and 6 bases separated the two germline ends. The CDR3 runs 12 residues. CDR3 bases: TGTGCCAGCAGTTTCTCTTTAGAGACCCAGTACTTC. Amino acids: CASSFSLETQYF.

J is TRBJ1-1 and V is TRBV5-8; 8 bases line up with TRBD1. The trim removed 4 bases at V and 0 bases at J, leaving 5 bases unmatched. The CDR3 runs to 15 residues. Looked up from germline, CDR1 is SGHTS and CDR2 is YDEGEE. The CDR3 nucleotides read TGTGCCAGCAGCCGTTGGACAGGGTTGAACACTGAAGCTTTCTTT. This codes for CASSRWTGLNTEAFF. Filled out from reference TRBV5-8 and TRBJ1-1, the complete variable domain reads EAGVTQSPTHLIKTRGQQATLRCSPISGHTSVYWYQQALGLGLQFLLWYDEGEERNRGNFPPRFSGRQFPNYSSELNVNALELEDSALYLCASSRWTGLNTEAFFGQGTRLTVV.